Following are 5 T cell receptor beta chains from one sample sequenced in a study of post-analysis software for immune sequencing data. The TCR beta cDNA libraries contained unique molecular identifiers. MiXCR was run by TCRdb on the PCR reads, yielding one entry per CDR3 protein. This table has 820,000 or so distinct CDR3 sequences, under 70% appearing once. Regarding the study as a whole: TRBV segments more frequent in patients than in controls numbered five and included TRBV5-6, TRBV5-1 and TRBV20-1.

Antigens for these TCRs are unknown. Sequenced: blood. These TCRs come from a girl between 10 and 17 years old with multiple sclerosis.

The chain uses TRBV9 and TRBJ1-2; no reliable D call. The CDR3 runs 14 residues. Germline CDR1 and CDR2: SGDLS and YYNGEE. V lost 2 bases and J lost 7, with 15 bases in between. This CDR3 is CASSVGELGGGYTF. The CDR3 DNA is TGTGCCAGCAGCGTTGGGGAATTGGGCGGTGGCTACACCTTC.

The rearrangement joins TRBV20-1 to TRBJ2-3; possibly TRBD1 for D (6 bases). Per the germline V gene, CDR1 is DFQATT and CDR2 is SNEGSKA (reference sequence). CDR3 length equals 15 residues. Trimming removed 2 bases at V and 1 base at J, with 13 bases between. CDR3 DNA sequence: TGCAGTGCTAGAATCCACGCAGGGGGCACAGATACGCAGTATTTT. As protein: CSARIHAGGTDTQYF.

The V and J genes are TRBV12-3 or TRBV12-4 and TRBJ1-2; 10 nucleotides align to TRBD1. CDR3 length: 14 residues. J lost 6 bases, V lost 6 bases, and 7 bases had no gene match. Here the CDR3 DNA reads TGTGCCAGCAGCCCTCTTGGGACAGGGGATGGCTACACCTTC. It yields the protein CASSPLGTGDGYTF.

The chain links TRBV24-1 to TRBJ2-1, with 10 bases matching TRBD2. This CDR3 comprises 15 residues. The junction had 4 bases not matched to a gene; V was cut back by 5 bases and J by 4 bases. The V gene's germline CDR1 is KGHDR and CDR2 SFDVKD. This CDR3 is CATSGTSGNYNEQFF. The CDR3 DNA follows: TGTGCCACCAGTGGCACTAGCGGGAATTACAATGAGCAGTTCTTC.

The chain combines TRBV2 with TRBJ2-5; 9 bases line up with TRBD2. Germline loops: CDR1 SNHLY, CDR2 FYNNEI. V was pared by 7 bases and J by 5 bases, with 5 bases of the junction left unmatched. This CDR3 contains 13 residues. The CDR3, as DNA: TGTGCCAGCAAGGCGGGGGGGCAGGAGACCCAGTACTTC. It codes for CASKAGGQETQYF. Drawing the rest from reference TRBV2 and TRBJ2-5, the complete variable domain is EPEVTQTPSHQVTQMGQEVILRCVPISNHLYFYWYRQILGQKVEFLVSFYNNEISEKSEIFDDQFSVERPDGSNFTLKIRSTKLEDSAMYFCASKAGGQETQYFGPGTRLLVL.